This entry describes one T cell receptor (beta chain). Per germline, CDR1 SGHRS and CDR2 YFSETQ. This CDR3 region has 15 residues. Losses at the gene ends were 4 bases for V and 2 bases for J; bases not matched to a gene: 6. The sample comes from a study of T cell clones after liver transplantation. Study as a whole: Post-transplant blood was tracked for graft-donor-reactive T cell clones identified in a pre-transplant mixed lymphocyte reaction. Subjects received no induction therapy and standard immunosuppression until randomization at 12-24 months post-transplant.

Sequencing used immunoSEQ multiplex PCR; TCRdb keeps in-frame clones, though not all of them. Of about 15,000 clones detected, 82% appear once; the ten largest clones hold 25% to 30%. Sequenced here: CD8+ T cells from blood, sampled about 50 months after liver transplant. This TCR derives from a human patient who received a liver transplant. The graft donor may be the source of some T cells. V is TRBV5-1 and J is TRBJ2-1, with 7 positions matching TRBD1. The CDR3 reads CASSRDSLPYNEQFF. In nucleotides, the CDR3 is TGCGCCAGCAGCCGGGACAGTCTTCCCTACAATGAGCAGTTCTTC.